This record covers a single T cell receptor beta chain. Its target is unknown. CDR1 MDHEN and CDR2 SYDVKM come from the germline V gene. Trimming pared 3 bases from V and 8 bases from J, leaving 19 bases between. The CDR3 is 15 residues long. Primers: 60 Vbeta forward and 13 Jbeta reverse. TCRdb's copy holds only in-frame clones and misses some; the assay was immunoSEQ multiplex PCR. The sample has 150,000 or so clones; approximately 79% are singletons. The data derive from a study of cytomegalovirus exposure and HLA in healthy donors. As for the study in general: HLA-typed donors were the source of approximately 85 million unique TCRs held in an early data release. Most genotyped donors, about 81% of 300 to 400, had Caucasian-associated genetic ancestry.

Notes on the study in general: The authors later found HLA-associated TCR beta chains more clonally expanded than equally common others.

J is TRBJ1-2 and V is TRBV28, with a weak D call TRBD1 (6 bases). The TCR originated in a man aged 18-30 years in good health and CMV-seropositive. The sample was PBMCs. The CDR3 DNA follows: TGTGCCAGCAGTTTGGCGGGCGGGGGCGCACAGGGCTACACCTTC. It specifies CASSLAGGGAQGYTF.